This T cell receptor beta chain was found in a study of T cell clusters in autoimmune cytopenias. About the research overall: The mean age of healthy donor controls was around 55 years, the median approximately 62 years. The study's findings and limits: Primary autoimmune cytopenia patients appeared to lack physiological T cell clusters present in healthy donors.

This clonotype is called medium-sized based on its frequency. Antigen unknown. TRB amplification used approximately 0.25 ug of peripheral blood genomic DNA. Germline V CDR1 and CDR2: SQVTM, ANQGSEA. The CDR3 is 12 amino acids. One tube held mixed TRB-A and TRB-B primer pools for touch-down PCR. TCRdb processed the multiplex PCR reads again and assigns one entry to each CDR3 protein, with no DNA. The record lists about 10,000 distinct CDR3 sequences, of which the ten most abundant hold approximately 21%. The same specimen was also included in a second study, on T cell repertoires in aging, cancer and after chemotherapy. That report adds: The full dataset contained roughly 8.8 million TCR reads.

The source of this sequence is a human donor in good health. Sequencing used peripheral blood. V usage is TRBV29-1 and J usage is TRBJ2-2. The CDR3 loop reads CSAYRNTGELFF.